The 18 T cell receptor beta chains presented below share a single source sample, sequenced in a study of blood T cells in healthy people across ages. Through a sample-barcoded 5' primer and a J-beta primer mix, a second PCR was run for roughly 6 to 12 cycles. In TCRdb, the 5' RACE reads were re-called with MiXCR into one record per CDR3 protein. The data show approximately 1.5 million distinct CDR3 sequences, approximately 43% seen once. Material: blood. All receptors come from a woman aged 18 to 35 in good health.

The chain has TRBV14 and TRBJ2-5, with D unresolved. Trimming pared 1 base from V and 2 bases from J, leaving 8 bases between. Germline V gene data show CDR1 as SGHDN and CDR2 as FVKESK. CDR3 length equals 14 residues. CDR3: CASSQGRLQETQYF. The CDR3 coding sequence is TGTGCCAGCAGCCAAGGCCGGCTTCAAGAGACCCAGTACTTC.

The chain carries TRBV4-3 and TRBJ2-1; 7 bases agree with TRBD2. The CDR3 is 17 residues long. J was trimmed by 0 bases and V by 4 bases; bases with no gene match: 9. Germline-derived CDR1 and CDR2 are LGHNA and YSLEER. For the CDR3, the DNA is TGCGCCAGCAGCCGCTCGGGGAGGGGTAGCTCCTACAATGAGCAGTTCTTC. This encodes CASSRSGRGSSYNEQFF.

The table lists this clonotype with a count of one. Its ends do not fully match the called genes, so a read error is possible. The chain has TRBV12-3 or TRBV12-4 and TRBJ2-1, with TRBD2 identical over 16 bases. There are 17 residues in the CDR3. The CDR3 is CTSSSGLAGGTYNEQFF. CDR3 nucleotide sequence: TGTACCAGCAGTTCGGGACTAGCGGGAGGGACCTACAATGAGCAGTTCTTC.

The rearrangement links TRBV3-1 to TRBJ1-5; D is uncertain. The CDR3 has 13 amino acids. V lost 0 bases to trimming and J lost 10 bases, with 10 bases between them. Germline CDR1 reads LGHDT; CDR2 reads YNNKEL (reference sequence). This CDR3 reads CASSQDFARPQHF. The CDR3 bases are TGTGCCAGCAGCCAAGATTTCGCTAGACCCCAGCATTTT.

The chain has TRBV4-3 and TRBJ2-1; 8 bases are a match to TRBD2. The length of the CDR3 is 14 residues. The V gene's germline CDR1 is LGHNA and CDR2 YSLEER. V lost 0 bases to trimming and J lost 10 bases; unmatched junction nucleotides: 5. The CDR3 DNA sequence: TGCGCCAGCAGCCAAGAAGGGACTAGTTGCGAGCAGTTCTTC. This gives the protein CASSQEGTSCEQFF.

This clonotype was observed a few times. The V call is TRBV5-1, the J call TRBJ1-2; D is ambiguous. The CDR3 consists of 17 residues. Trimming stripped 3 bases from V and 0 bases from J, with 18 bases between. The germline gives CDR1 SGHRS, CDR2 YFSETQ. CDR3 in amino acids: CASSWVGVRFANYGYTF. Here the CDR3 DNA reads TGCGCCAGCAGCTGGGTTGGGGTCCGATTCGCTAACTATGGCTACACCTTC.

Turning to this clonotype: A read error may account for a junction end that differs from germline. The J gene is TRBJ1-5, the V gene TRBV28, with 7 bases lining up with TRBD1. The CDR3 runs 13 residues. Germline CDR1 is MDHEN and CDR2 is SYDVKM. This CDR3 is CASSLGTVRPKHF. In nucleotides, the CDR3 is TGTGCCAGCAGTTTAGGGACAGTTCGGCCCAAGCATTTT. Full variable domain (remainder filled in from reference TRBV28 and TRBJ1-5): DVKVTQSSRYLVKRTGEKVFLECVQDMDHENMFWYRQDPGLGLRLIYFSYDVKMKEKGDIPEGYSVSREKKERFSLILESASTNQTSMYLCASSLGTVRPKHFGDGTRLSIL.

This clonotype occurred a few times. The chain combines TRBV4-2 with TRBJ2-4; possibly TRBD2 for D (5 bases). The CDR3 contains 13 residues. V was pared by 0 bases and J by 12 bases, with 12 bases between. Germline CDR1 LGHNA, CDR2 YNFKEQ. CDR3 in DNA: TGTGCCAGCAGCCAAGATTCGGGGTGGGGTCAGTACTTC. Protein sequence: CASSQDSGWGQYF.

The sample holds a few counts of this clonotype. The CDR3 is CAGGTGLYEQYF. The DNA for the CDR3 is TGCGCCGGCGGGACAGGGCTATACGAGCAGTACTTC. The chain links TRBV5-1 to TRBJ2-7; TRBD1 agrees at 9 bases. The ends lost 10 bases at V and 4 bases at J; junction bases unmatched: 6. This CDR3 region has 12 residues. Germline V gene lookup returns CDR1 SGHRS and CDR2 YFSETQ.

This clonotype was counted at least ten times. The chain is built from TRBV4-3 and TRBJ1-6; D is undetermined. CDR1 is LGHNA and CDR2 is YSLEER in the germline V gene. The V and J ends lost 0 bases and 10 bases respectively, with 7 bases between them. CDR3 length equals 13 residues. The CDR3 sequence: CASSQDRGSPLHF. CDR3 sequence (DNA): TGCGCCAGCAGCCAAGATCGGGGATCACCCCTCCACTTT.

The chain is built from TRBV11-2 and TRBJ2-2; D might be TRBD1 or TRBD2, each matching 5 bases. The V gene lost 5 bases and the J gene lost 1 base, with 20 bases spanning the gap. CDR1 is SGHAT and CDR2 is FQNNGV in the germline V gene. This CDR3 comprises 18 residues. The CDR3 spells CASSANIGTGRNTGELFF. CDR3 nucleotides: TGTGCCAGCAGCGCAAACATCGGGACCGGTCGGAACACCGGGGAGCTGTTTTTT. Full variable domain (remainder filled in from reference TRBV11-2 and TRBJ2-2): EAGVAQSPRYKIIEKRQSVAFWCNPISGHATLYWYQQILGQGPKLLIQFQNNGVVDDSQLPKDRFSAERLKGVDSTLKIQPAKLEDSAVYLCASSANIGTGRNTGELFFGEGSRLTVL.

The chain couples TRBV7-9 to TRBJ1-2, with 7 bases fitting TRBD1. Germline-derived CDR1 and CDR2 are SEHNR and FQNEAQ (reference sequence). This CDR3 spans 14 amino acids. With V trimmed by 5 bases and J by 4 bases, 7 bases remained unmatched. For the CDR3, the DNA is TGTGCCAGCAGCCGTCGGGACAGACTCTATGGCTACACCTTC. This gives the protein CASSRRDRLYGYTF.

This clonotype came up many times. V is TRBV12-3 or TRBV12-4 and J is TRBJ2-7; D uncertain. The length of the CDR3 is 12 residues. V lost 3 bases and J 3 bases, leaving 6 bases between the germline ends. In nucleotides, the CDR3 is TGTGCCAGCAGTTTTAGTGACTACGAGCAGTACTTC. This encodes CASSFSDYEQYF.

J is TRBJ1-1 and V is TRBV7-9; D not resolved. V lost 6 bases, J lost 1 base, and 18 bases lay in between. Germline V CDR1 and CDR2: SEHNR, FQNEAQ (reference sequence). CDR3 length equals 16 residues. CDR3 coding DNA: TGTGCCAGCAGTAACCCGTTTGGGCTATCGAACACTGAAGCTTTCTTT. Its translation: CASSNPFGLSNTEAFF.

The V and J genes are TRBV20-1 and TRBJ2-5, with TRBD1 as a possible D gene (6 bases). Near its end, the DNA agrees better with TRBJ2-7, so the J call may be wrong. CDR3 length: 14 residues. CDR1 DFQATT and CDR2 SNEGSKA come from the germline V gene (reference sequence). CDR3 bases: TGCAGTGCTAGAGATAGCAGGGGACCCCACGAGCAGTACTTC. This sequence encodes CSARDSRGPHEQYF.

The chain recombines TRBV5-5 with TRBJ2-3; 9 nucleotides agree with TRBD2. CDR1 SGHKS and CDR2 YYEKEE come from the germline V gene (reference sequence). This CDR3 has 15 amino acids. J gave up 9 bases and V 5 bases, and 13 bases lay outside the gene matches. CDR3 DNA: TGTGCCAGCAGGCGACAGGGACTAGCACAGGGCACGCAGTATTTT. As protein: CASRRQGLAQGTQYF.

The gene calls are TRBV5-1 and TRBJ2-3; TRBD2 matches 7 bases. V shed 0 bases and J 4 bases; nucleotides not matched to a gene: 5. CDR1 SGHRS and CDR2 YFSETQ come from the germline V gene. The CDR3 loop spans 15 amino acids. The CDR3 coding sequence is TGCGCCAGCAGCTTGGGATCGGGAGGCCCAGATACGCAGTATTTT. This encodes CASSLGSGGPDTQYF.

V gene TRBV7-2 combines with J gene TRBJ2-3; 10 nucleotides match TRBD2. This CDR3 has 17 amino acids. Germline CDR1 is SGHTA and CDR2 is FQGNSA. Losses at the gene ends were 1 base for V and 3 bases for J; bases not matched to a gene: 7. CDR3 nucleotide sequence: TGTGCCAGCAGCTTAGGGCCTAGCGGGAGAGGTACAGATACGCAGTATTTT. Translated: CASSLGPSGRGTDTQYF.